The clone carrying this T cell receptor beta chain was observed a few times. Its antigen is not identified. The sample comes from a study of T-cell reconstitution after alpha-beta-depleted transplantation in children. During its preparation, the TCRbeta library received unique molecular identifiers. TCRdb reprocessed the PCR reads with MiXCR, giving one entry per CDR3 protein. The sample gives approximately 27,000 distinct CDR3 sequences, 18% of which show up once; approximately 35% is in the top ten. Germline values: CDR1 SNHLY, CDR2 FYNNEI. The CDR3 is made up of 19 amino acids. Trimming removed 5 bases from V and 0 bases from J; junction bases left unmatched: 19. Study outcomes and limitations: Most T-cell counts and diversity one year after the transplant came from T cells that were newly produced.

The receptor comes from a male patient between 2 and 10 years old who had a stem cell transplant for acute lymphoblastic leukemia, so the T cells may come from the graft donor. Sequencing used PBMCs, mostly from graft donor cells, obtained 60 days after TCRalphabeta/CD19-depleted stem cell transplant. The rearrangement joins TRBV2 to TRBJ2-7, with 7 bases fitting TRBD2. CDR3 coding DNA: TGTGCCAGCAGTTACGACTGGCGGGGGTCCAACTCCCTCTCCTACGAGCAGTACTTC. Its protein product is CASSYDWRGSNSLSYEQYF.